These T cell receptor beta chains were read from a single sample in a study of cytomegalovirus exposure and HLA in healthy donors. Here immunoSEQ multiplex PCR was the method, and the copy in TCRdb shows in-frame clones only, minus some. The table includes some 170,000 clones, roughly 80% detected once. The sample comprised PBMCs. The receptors were sampled from a man aged 25 to 40 in good health and CMV-seropositive. The CDR3 runs from the conserved cysteine through the conserved F or W. Fields, in order: J gene, V gene, clone size, D gene, CDR3 protein, CDR3 DNA. The D gene is left open where the match is weak. Rows may omit the clone size; those that give it use once, few, many or a size class.

TRBJ1-2,TRBV4-3,-,TRBD1,CASSQDDRAGGPPNYGYTF,TGCGCCAGCAGCCAAGACGATCGGGCAGGGGGACCTCCTAACTATGGCTACACCTTC
TRBJ1-2,TRBV27,-,TRBD1,CASSLRTGYGYTF,TGTGCCAGCAGCCTCCGGACAGGCTATGGCTACACCTTC
TRBJ1-1,TRBV6-5,-,-,CASSYWAGNTEAFF,TGTGCCAGCAGTTACTGGGCAGGGAACACTGAAGCTTTCTTT
TRBJ2-1,TRBV7-2,-,TRBD2,CASSLEDAGGVNEQFF,TGTGCCAGCAGCTTAGAAGATGCCGGGGGGGTCAATGAGCAGTTCTTC
TRBJ1-4,TRBV2,-,-,CASSEIGAATNEKLFF,TGTGCCAGCAGTGAAATAGGGGCAGCAACTAATGAAAAACTGTTTTTT
TRBJ2-7,TRBV5-1,-,TRBD1,CASSYRGPDHEQYF,TGCGCCAGCAGCTACAGGGGGCCTGACCACGAGCAGTACTTC
TRBJ1-1,TRBV7-9,-,-,CASSSPVFGPVVNTEAFF,TGTGCCAGCAGCTCCCCCGTTTTTGGGCCAGTCGTGAACACTGAAGCTTTCTTT
TRBJ1-1,TRBV27,-,-,CASSPWGGGAPVTEAFF,TGTGCCAGCAGTCCATGGGGCGGGGGCGCGCCGGTCACTGAAGCTTTCTTT
TRBJ2-2,TRBV2,-,TRBD1,CASSLWTGETGELFF,TGTGCCAGCAGCCTATGGACAGGGGAAACCGGGGAGCTGTTTTTT
TRBJ1-5,TRBV6-6,-,TRBD1,CASSYIQGDNQPQHF,TGTGCCAGCAGTTACATACAGGGGGACAATCAGCCCCAGCATTTT
TRBJ2-3,TRBV7-2,-,TRBD2,CASSLGVGSGEGTQYF,TGTGCCAGCAGCTTAGGGGTGGGTAGCGGGGAAGGTACGCAGTATTTT
TRBJ2-5,TRBV12-2,-,-,CASRPPRGQRETQYF,TGTGCAAGTCGACCCCCCAGGGGACAGCGAGAGACCCAGTACTTC
TRBJ1-2,TRBV6-5,-,TRBD1,CASSYFPDRENGYTF,TGTGCCAGCAGTTATTTCCCGGACAGGGAAAATGGCTACACCTTC
TRBJ1-5,TRBV30,-,-,CAWSVPRGGDQPQHF,TGTGCCTGGAGTGTCCCTCGAGGGGGAGATCAGCCCCAGCATTTT
TRBJ2-5,TRBV4-2,-,TRBD2,CASSQDEAGGRSTQYF,TGTGCCAGCAGCCAAGATGAAGCGGGGGGGCGGTCGACCCAGTACTTC
TRBJ2-3,TRBV29-1,-,-,CSVAGSSTDTQYF,TGCAGCGTTGCCGGGAGTAGCACAGATACGCAGTATTTT
TRBJ1-1,TRBV6-5,-,TRBD1,CASSSGQDDVAFF,TGTGCCAGCAGTTCCGGACAGGACGACGTAGCTTTCTTT
TRBJ1-5,TRBV19,-,-,CASTPGQTNQPQHF,TGTGCCAGTACTCCTGGGCAGACCAATCAGCCCCAGCATTTT
TRBJ2-7,TRBV4-1,few,-,CASSQPDWSSYEQYF,TGCGCCAGCAGCCAACCGGACTGGAGCTCCTACGAGCAGTACTTC
TRBJ2-1,TRBV5-1,-,TRBD2,CASSLELAGLGAYNEQFF,TGCGCCAGCAGCTTGGAACTGGCGGGACTAGGGGCTTACAATGAGCAGTTCTTC
TRBJ2-7,TRBV11-2,once,TRBD2,CASSWGTSGGEQYF,TGTGCCAGCAGCTGGGGGACTAGCGGGGGCGAGCAGTACTTC
TRBJ1-5,TRBV6-1,-,-,CASSEGRANQPQHF,TGTGCCAGCAGTGAAGGCAGGGCCAATCAGCCCCAGCATTTT